The source of this TCR beta chain is a study of cytomegalovirus exposure and HLA in healthy donors. Findings and limits, study-wide: TCR sequences were mostly rare, though some public TCRs occurred in many donors. Earlier analysis yielded a pattern in which most TCR beta V segments were productive about 90% or about 30% of the time. In a later analysis, at a false discovery rate of 0.05, about 15,000 TCR beta sequences were associated with HLA alleles.

As concerns this clone: Its cognate antigen is unknown.

There are 16 residues in the CDR3. CDR1 SGHNT and CDR2 YYREEE come from the germline V gene (reference sequence). The V gene end was trimmed by 0 bases and the J gene end by 5 bases; junction bases not matched to a gene: 11. The PCR ran on 60 Vbeta and 13 Jbeta primers. TCRdb's table, derived via immunoSEQ multiplex PCR, lists solely in-frame clones and lacks some. Here the sample spans 90,000 to 140,000 clones, under 85% being singletons. Input material: PBMCs. This clonotype originated in a man aged 18 to 30 in good health and CMV-seronegative. V gene TRBV5-4 combines with J gene TRBJ2-7; 7 bases line up with TRBD1. The CDR3 sequence: CASSLASATGLDEQYF. CDR3 coding DNA: TGTGCCAGCAGCTTGGCCTCTGCGACAGGGCTGGACGAGCAGTACTTC. The complete variable domain, with remaining parts taken from reference TRBV5-4 and TRBJ2-7, reads ETGVTQSPTHLIKTRGQQVTLRCSSQSGHNTVSWYQQALGQGPQFIFQYYREEENGRGNFPPRFSGLQFPNYSSELNVNALELDDSALYLCASSLASATGLDEQYFGPGTRLTVT.